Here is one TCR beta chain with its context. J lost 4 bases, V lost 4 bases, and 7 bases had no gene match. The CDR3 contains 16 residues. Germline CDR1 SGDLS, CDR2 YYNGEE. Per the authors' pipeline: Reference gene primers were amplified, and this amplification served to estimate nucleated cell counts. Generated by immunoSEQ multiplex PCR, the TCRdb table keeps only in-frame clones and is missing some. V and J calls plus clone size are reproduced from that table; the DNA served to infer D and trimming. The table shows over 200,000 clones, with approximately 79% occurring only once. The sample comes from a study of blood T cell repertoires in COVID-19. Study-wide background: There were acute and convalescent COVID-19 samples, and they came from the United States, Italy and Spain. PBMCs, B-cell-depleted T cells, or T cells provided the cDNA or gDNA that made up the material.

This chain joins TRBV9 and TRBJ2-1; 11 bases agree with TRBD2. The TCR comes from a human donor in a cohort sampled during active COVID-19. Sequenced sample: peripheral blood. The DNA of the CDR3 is TGTGCCAGCAGCTCAGGGACTAGCGGCTATTACAATGAGCAGTTCTTC. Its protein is CASSSGTSGYYNEQFF.